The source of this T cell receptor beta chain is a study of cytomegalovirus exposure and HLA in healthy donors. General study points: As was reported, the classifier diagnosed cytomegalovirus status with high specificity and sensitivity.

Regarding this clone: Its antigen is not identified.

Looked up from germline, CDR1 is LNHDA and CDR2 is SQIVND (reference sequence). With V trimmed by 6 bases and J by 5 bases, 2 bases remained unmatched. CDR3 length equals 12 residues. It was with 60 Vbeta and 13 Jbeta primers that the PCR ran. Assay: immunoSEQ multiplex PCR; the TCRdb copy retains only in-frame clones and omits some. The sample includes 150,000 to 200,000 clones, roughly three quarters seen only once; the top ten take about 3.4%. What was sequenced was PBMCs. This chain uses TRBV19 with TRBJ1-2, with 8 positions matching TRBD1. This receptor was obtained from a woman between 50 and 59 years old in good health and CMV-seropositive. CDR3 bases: TGTGCCAGTAGGACAGGGGAATATGGCTACACCTTC. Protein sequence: CASRTGEYGYTF.